Included here is one T cell receptor (beta chain) sequence, with context. Its specificity is unknown. This sample is drawn from a study of neoadjuvant anti-PD-1 for oral cavity cancer. Overall study context: Nivolumab at 3 mg/kg was mostly given biweekly, three to four doses, pre-surgery.

The CDR3 covers 15 residues. V was cut by 0 bases and J by 6 bases, with 14 bases left in between. Germline V gives CDR1 ENHRY, CDR2 SYGVKD. This table comes from immunoSEQ multiplex PCR, and its TCRdb copy is limited to in-frame clones, with some not included. The top ten clones hold roughly 17% of a sample with tens of thousands of clones, 25% to 35% of them seen once. Regarding time point: after neoadjuvant nivolumab, at surgical resection. Patients had newly diagnosed, untreated stage II-IVA oral cavity squamous cell carcinoma. Broader study findings: Larger post-treatment preexisting tumor clones tracked with greater tumor shrinkage.

This sample comprised tumor tissue, obtained after nivolumab (anti-PD-1) treatment. The V call is TRBV10-3, the J call TRBJ1-1; D perhaps matches TRBD1 (5 bases). The source is a person aged 40 to 85 with oral cavity squamous cell carcinoma. CDR3 nucleotide sequence: TGTGCCATCAGTGAGTCTAAGGGCTCGGGGCCTGAAGCTTTCTTT. It codes for CAISESKGSGPEAFF.